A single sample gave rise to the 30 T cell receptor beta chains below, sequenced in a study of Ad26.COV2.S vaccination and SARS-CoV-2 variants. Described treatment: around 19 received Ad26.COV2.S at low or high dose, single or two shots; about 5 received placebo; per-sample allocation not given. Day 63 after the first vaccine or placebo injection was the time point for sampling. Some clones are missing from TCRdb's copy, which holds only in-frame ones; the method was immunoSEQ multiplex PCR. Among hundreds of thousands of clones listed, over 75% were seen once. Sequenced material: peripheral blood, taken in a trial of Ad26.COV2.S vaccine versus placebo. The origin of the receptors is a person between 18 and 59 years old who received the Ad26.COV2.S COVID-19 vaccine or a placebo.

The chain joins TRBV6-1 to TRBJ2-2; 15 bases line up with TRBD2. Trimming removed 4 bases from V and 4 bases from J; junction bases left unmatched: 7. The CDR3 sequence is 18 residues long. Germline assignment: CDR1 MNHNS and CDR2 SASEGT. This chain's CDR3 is CASSAGLAGGLGTGELFF. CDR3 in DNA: TGTGCCAGCAGTGCCGGACTAGCGGGAGGGCTAGGCACCGGGGAGCTGTTTTTT.

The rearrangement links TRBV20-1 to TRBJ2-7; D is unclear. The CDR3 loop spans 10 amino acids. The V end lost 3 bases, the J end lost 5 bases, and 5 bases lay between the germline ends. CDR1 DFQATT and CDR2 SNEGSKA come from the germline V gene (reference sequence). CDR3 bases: TGCAGTGCTAGTTTCGACGAGCAGTACTTC. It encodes CSASFDEQYF.

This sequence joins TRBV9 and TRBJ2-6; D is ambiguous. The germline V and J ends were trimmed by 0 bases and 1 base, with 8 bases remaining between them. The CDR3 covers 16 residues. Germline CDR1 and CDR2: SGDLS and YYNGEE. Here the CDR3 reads CASSVALISGANVLTF. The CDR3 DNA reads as TGTGCCAGCAGCGTAGCTCTGATTTCTGGGGCCAACGTCCTGACTTTC.

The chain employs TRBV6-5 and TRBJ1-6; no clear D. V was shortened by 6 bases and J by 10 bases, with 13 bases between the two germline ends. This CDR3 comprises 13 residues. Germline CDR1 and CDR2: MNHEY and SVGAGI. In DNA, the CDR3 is TGTGCCAGCAGAAGACCGGCGAGCTCACCCCTCCACTTT. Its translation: CASRRPASSPLHF.

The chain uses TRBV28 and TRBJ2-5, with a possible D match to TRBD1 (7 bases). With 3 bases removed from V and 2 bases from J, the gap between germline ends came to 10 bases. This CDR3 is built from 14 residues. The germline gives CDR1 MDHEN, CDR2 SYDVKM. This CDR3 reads CASSFGGQQETQYF. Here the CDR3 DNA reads TGTGCCAGCAGTTTCGGGGGACAGCAAGAGACCCAGTACTTC.

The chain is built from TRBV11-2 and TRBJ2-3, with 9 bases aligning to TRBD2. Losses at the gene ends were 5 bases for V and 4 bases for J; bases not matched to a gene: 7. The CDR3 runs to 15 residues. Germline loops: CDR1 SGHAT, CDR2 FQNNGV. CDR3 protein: CASSPRGGGPDTQYF. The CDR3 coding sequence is TGTGCCAGCAGCCCCCGCGGGGGGGGCCCAGATACGCAGTATTTT.

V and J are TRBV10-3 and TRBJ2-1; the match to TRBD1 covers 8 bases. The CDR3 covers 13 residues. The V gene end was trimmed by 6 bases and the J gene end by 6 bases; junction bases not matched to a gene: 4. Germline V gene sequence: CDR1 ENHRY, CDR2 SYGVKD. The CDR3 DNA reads TGTGCCATCAGCAGACAGGGGAGCAATGAGCAGTTCTTC. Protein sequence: CAISRQGSNEQFF.

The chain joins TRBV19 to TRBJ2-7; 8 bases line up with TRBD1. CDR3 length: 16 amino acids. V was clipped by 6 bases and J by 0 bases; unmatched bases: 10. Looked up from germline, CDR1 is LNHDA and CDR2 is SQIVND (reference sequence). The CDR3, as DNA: TGTGCCAGTAGGGATACTGGACAGGGATTCTCCTACGAGCAGTACTTC. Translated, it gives CASRDTGQGFSYEQYF.

CDR3 residues: CAISELLAHEQYF. In DNA, the CDR3 is TGTGCCATCAGTGAGTTATTAGCACACGAGCAGTACTTC. This chain uses TRBV10-3 with TRBJ2-7; no definite D call. The CDR3 extends over 13 amino acids. The germline CDR1 and CDR2 sequences are ENHRY and SYGVKD. V dropped 1 base and J dropped 5 bases, with 9 bases sitting between them.

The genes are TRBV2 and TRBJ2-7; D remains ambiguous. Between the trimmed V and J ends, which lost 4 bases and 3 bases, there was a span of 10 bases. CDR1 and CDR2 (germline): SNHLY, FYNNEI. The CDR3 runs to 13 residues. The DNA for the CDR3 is TGTGCCAGCAGTGCGGTGGGTAGCTACGAGCAGTACTTC. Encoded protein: CASSAVGSYEQYF. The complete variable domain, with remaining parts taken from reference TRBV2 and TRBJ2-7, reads EPEVTQTPSHQVTQMGQEVILRCVPISNHLYFYWYRQILGQKVEFLVSFYNNEISEKSEIFDDQFSVERPDGSNFTLKIRSTKLEDSAMYFCASSAVGSYEQYFGPGTRLTVT.

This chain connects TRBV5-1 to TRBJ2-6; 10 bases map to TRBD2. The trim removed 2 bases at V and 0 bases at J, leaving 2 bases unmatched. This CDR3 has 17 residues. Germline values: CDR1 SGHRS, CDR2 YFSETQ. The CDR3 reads CASSFGLAASGANVLTF. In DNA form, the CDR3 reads TGCGCCAGCAGCTTCGGACTAGCGGCCTCTGGGGCCAACGTCCTGACTTTC.

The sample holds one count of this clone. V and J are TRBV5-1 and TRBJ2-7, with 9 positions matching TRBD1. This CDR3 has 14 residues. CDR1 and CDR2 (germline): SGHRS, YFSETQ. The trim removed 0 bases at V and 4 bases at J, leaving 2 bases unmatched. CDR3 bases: TGCGCCAGCAGCTTGGGGGGACAGGGTTACGAGCAGTACTTC. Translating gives CASSLGGQGYEQYF. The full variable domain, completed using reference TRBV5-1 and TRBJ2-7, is KAGVTQTPRYLIKTRGQQVTLSCSPISGHRSVSWYQQTPGQGLQFLFEYFSETQRNKGNFPGRFSGRQFSNSRSEMNVSTLELGDSALYLCASSLGGQGYEQYFGPGTRLTVT.

The CDR3 region has the DNA TGTGCCTGGACAGAGCCGGCAACCCTCGACCCAAACTATGGCTACACCTTC. Protein sequence: CAWTEPATLDPNYGYTF. V usage is TRBV30 and J usage is TRBJ1-2; D is ambiguous. The CDR3 runs to 17 residues. Per germline, CDR1 GTSNPN and CDR2 SVGIG (reference sequence). V lost 4 bases to trimming and J lost 2 bases, with 23 bases between them.

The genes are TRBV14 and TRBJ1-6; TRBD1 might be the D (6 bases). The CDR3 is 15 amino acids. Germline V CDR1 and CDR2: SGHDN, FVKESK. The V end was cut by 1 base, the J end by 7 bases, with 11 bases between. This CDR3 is CASSQGTDRNSPLHF. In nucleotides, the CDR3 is TGTGCCAGCAGCCAAGGGACAGATCGAAATTCACCCCTCCACTTT.

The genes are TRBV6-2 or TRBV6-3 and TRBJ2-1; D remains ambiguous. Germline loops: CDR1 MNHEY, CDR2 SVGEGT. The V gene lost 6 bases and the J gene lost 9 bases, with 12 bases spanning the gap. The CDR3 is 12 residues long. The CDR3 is CASSLTRIEQFF. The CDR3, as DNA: TGTGCCAGCAGCTTGACCCGAATTGAGCAGTTCTTC.

The CDR3 nucleotides read TGCAGCGTTTCTAGCGGGGACCCCATCAATGAGCAGTTCTTC. Protein sequence: CSVSSGDPINEQFF. The chain couples TRBV29-1 to TRBJ2-1, with 9 bases identical to TRBD2. Germline CDR1 is SQVTM and CDR2 is ANQGSEA. The CDR3 sequence is 14 residues long. The J segment lost 6 bases and the V segment lost 5 bases, leaving 8 bases of the junction unmatched.

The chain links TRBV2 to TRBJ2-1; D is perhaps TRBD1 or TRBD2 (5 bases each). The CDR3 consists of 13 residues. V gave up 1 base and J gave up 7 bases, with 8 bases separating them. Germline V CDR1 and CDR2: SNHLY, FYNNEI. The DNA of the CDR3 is TGTGCCAGCAGTGAAGATGGGACGAATGAGCAGTTCTTC. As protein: CASSEDGTNEQFF.

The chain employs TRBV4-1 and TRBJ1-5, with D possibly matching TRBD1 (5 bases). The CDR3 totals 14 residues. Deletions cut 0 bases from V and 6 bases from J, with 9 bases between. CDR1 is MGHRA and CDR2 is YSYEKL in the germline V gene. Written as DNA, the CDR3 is TGCGCCAGCAGCCAAGATCGGGGGATTCAGCCCCAGCATTTT. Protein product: CASSQDRGIQPQHF.

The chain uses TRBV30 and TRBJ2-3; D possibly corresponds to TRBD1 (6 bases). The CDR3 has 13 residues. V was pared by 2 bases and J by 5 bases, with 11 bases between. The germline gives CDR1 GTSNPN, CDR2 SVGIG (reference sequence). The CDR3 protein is CAWSLGAGDTQYF. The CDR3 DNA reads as TGTGCCTGGAGTCTGGGGGCTGGAGATACGCAGTATTTT. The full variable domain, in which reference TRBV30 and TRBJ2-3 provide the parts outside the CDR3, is SQTIHQWPATLVQPVGSPLSLECTVEGTSNPNLYWYRQAAGRGLQLLFYSVGIGQISSEVPQNLSASRPQDRQFILSSKKLLLSDSGFYLCAWSLGAGDTQYFGPGTRLTVL.

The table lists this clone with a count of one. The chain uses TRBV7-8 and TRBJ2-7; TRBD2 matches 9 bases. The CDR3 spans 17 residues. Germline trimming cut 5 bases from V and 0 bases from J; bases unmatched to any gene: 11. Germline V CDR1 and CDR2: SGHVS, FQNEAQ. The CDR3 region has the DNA TGTGCCAGCAGCCCAGGAGAAGCGGGAGGTCTCTCCTACGAGCAGTACTTC. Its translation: CASSPGEAGGLSYEQYF.

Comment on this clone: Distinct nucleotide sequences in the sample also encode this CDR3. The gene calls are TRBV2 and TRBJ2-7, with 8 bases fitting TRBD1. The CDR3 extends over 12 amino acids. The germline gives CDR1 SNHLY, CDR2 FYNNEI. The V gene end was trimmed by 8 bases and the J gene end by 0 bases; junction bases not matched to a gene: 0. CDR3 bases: TGTGCCAGCGGGACAGGCTCCTACGAGCAGTACTTC. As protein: CASGTGSYEQYF. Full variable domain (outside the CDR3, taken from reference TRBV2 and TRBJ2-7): EPEVTQTPSHQVTQMGQEVILRCVPISNHLYFYWYRQILGQKVEFLVSFYNNEISEKSEIFDDQFSVERPDGSNFTLKIRSTKLEDSAMYFCASGTGSYEQYFGPGTRLTVT.

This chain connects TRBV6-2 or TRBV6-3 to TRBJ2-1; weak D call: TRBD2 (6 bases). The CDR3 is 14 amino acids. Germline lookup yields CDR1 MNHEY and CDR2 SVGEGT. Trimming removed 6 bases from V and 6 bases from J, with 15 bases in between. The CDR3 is CASSRGIAGNEQFF. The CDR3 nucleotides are TGTGCCAGCAGCCGGGGGATAGCAGGCAATGAGCAGTTCTTC.

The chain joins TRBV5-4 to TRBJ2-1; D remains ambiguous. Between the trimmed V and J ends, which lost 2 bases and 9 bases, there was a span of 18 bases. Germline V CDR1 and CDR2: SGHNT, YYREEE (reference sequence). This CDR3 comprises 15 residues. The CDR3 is CASSFPAAQSSEQFF. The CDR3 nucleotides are TGTGCCAGCAGCTTTCCGGCGGCGCAAAGTAGTGAGCAGTTCTTC.

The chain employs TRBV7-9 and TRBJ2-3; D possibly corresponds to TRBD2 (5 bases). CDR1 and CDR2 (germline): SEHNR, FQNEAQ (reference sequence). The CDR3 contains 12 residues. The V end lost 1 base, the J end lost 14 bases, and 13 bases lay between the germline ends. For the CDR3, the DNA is TGTGCCAGCAGCTTAGACCCAAAACGGGGGTATTTT. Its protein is CASSLDPKRGYF.

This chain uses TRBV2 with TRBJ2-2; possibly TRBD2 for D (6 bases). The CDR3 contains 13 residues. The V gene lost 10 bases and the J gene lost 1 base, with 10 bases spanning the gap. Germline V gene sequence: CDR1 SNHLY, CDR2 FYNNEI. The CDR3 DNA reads TGTGCCAACTTCGGGAGGAACACCGGGGAGCTGTTTTTT. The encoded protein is CANFGRNTGELFF.

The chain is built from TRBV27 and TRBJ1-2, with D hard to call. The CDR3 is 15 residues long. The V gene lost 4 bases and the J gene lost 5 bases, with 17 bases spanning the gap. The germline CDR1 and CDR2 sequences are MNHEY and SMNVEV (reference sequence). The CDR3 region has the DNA TGTGCCAGCAGTTCACGCCTAGGTTTAGAATATGGCTACACCTTC. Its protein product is CASSSRLGLEYGYTF.

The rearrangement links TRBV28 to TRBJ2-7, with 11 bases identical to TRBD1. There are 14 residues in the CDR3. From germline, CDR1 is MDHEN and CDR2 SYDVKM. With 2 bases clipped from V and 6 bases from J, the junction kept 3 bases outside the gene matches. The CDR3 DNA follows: TGTGCCAGCAGTTTACAGGACAGGGGGCGCGAGCAGTACTTC. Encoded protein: CASSLQDRGREQYF. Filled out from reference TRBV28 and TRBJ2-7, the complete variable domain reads DVKVTQSSRYLVKRTGEKVFLECVQDMDHENMFWYRQDPGLGLRLIYFSYDVKMKEKGDIPEGYSVSREKKERFSLILESASTNQTSMYLCASSLQDRGREQYFGPGTRLTVT.

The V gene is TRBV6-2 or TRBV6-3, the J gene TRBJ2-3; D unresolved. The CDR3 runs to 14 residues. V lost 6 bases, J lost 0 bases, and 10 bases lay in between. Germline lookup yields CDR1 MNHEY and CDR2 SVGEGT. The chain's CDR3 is CASSRTISTDTQYF. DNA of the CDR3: TGTGCCAGCAGCCGCACCATTAGCACAGATACGCAGTATTTT.

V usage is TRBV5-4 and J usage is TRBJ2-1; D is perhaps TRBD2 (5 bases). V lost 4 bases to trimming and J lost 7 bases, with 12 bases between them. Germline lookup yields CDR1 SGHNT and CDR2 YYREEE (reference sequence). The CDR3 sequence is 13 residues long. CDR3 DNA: TGTGCCAGCAGCGTAACACTAGTGAATGAGCAGTTCTTC. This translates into CASSVTLVNEQFF.

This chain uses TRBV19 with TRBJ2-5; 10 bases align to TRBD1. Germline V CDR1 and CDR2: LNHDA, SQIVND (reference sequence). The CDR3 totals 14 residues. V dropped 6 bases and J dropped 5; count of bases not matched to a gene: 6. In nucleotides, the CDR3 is TGTGCCAGTAGCCGACAGGGGGCAAGGGAGACCCAGTACTTC. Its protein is CASSRQGARETQYF.